The clone carrying this T cell receptor beta chain was detected a few times. The antigen is unknown. The sample's time point: blood at routine non-recurrence follow-up after resection. Whole RNA came from tumor, nontumor lung or frozen PBMC and was sequenced without being sorted. Germline V gene sequence: CDR1 DFQATT, CDR2 SNEGSKA (reference sequence). V shed 0 bases and J 9 bases; nucleotides not matched to a gene: 4. The CDR3 is made up of 15 amino acids. The sample originates from a study of spatial heterogeneity in lung cancer. About the research overall: Alpha-chain sequences were consistently detected in smaller numbers than beta-chain sequences. More than 9.5 raw reads, on average, carried each unique TCR and UMI combination.

TCRdb re-analysed the 5' RACE reads in MiXCR, keeping a single row per CDR3 protein. The data hold around 110,000 distinct CDR3 sequences, with more than 9% observed a single time. Study-wide points: The study found ubiquitous expanded tumor TCRs in blood more at resection than follow-up.

The sequence was obtained from a male donor with early-stage non-small cell lung cancer. The chain uses TRBV20-1 and TRBJ1-6, with 11 positions matching TRBD1. This specimen was PBMCs, taken at follow-up. CDR3 in DNA: TGCAGTGCTAGAGATCGGACAGGGGGCGTTTCACCCCTCCACTTT. Its translation: CSARDRTGGVSPLHF.